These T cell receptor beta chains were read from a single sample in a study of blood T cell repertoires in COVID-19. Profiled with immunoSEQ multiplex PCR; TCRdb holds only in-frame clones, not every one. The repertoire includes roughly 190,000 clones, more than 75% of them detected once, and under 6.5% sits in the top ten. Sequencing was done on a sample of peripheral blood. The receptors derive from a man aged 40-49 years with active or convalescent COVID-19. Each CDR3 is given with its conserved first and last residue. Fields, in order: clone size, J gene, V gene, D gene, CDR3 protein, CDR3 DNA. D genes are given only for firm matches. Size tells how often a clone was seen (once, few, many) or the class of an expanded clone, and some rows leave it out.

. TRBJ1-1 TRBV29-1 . CSVNGGAEAFF TGCAGCGTCAACGGCGGTGCTGAAGCTTTCTTT
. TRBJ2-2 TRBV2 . CASSEGRATGELFF TGTGCCAGCAGTGAAGGCAGGGCGACCGGGGAGCTGTTTTTT
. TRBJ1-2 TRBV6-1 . CASSEQGDYGYTF TGTGCCAGCAGTGAACAGGGTGACTATGGCTACACCTTC
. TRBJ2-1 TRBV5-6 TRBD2 CASRLPGLAGGGEQFF TGTGCCAGCAGGTTACCGGGACTAGCGGGGGGAGGGGAGCAGTTCTTC
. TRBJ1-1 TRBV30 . CAWSVGTEAFF TGTGCCTGGAGTGTCGGCACTGAAGCTTTCTTT
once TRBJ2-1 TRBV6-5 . CASTNPDRGQFF TGTGCCAGCACCAACCCCGATAGGGGGCAGTTCTTC
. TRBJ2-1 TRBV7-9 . CASSFPLGGSSSYNEQFF TGTGCCAGCAGCTTCCCTCTCGGTGGGAGCTCTTCCTACAATGAGCAGTTCTTC
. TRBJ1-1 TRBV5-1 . CASRLGSGTEAFF TGCGCCAGCAGGTTAGGGTCGGGGACTGAAGCTTTCTTT
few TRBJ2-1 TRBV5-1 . CASSSTTGWNEQFF TGCGCCAGCAGCTCGACTACAGGGTGGAATGAGCAGTTCTTC
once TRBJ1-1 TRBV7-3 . CASSAQGNTEAFF TGTGCCAGCAGCGCCCAGGGCAACACTGAAGCTTTCTTT
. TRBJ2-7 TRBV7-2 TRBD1 CASSSAPGTGQVWQYF TGTGCCAGCAGCTCAGCCCCCGGGACAGGGCAGGTATGGCAGTACTTC
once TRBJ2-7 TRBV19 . CASSIASPSQGSYEQYF TGTGCCAGTAGTATAGCGTCCCCTTCACAGGGCTCCTACGAGCAGTACTTC
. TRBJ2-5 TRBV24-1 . CATSDPTEPPETQYF TGTGCCACCAGTGATCCGACAGAGCCCCCAGAGACCCAGTACTTC
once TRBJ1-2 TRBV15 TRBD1 CATSRDHWQGGGYTF TGTGCCACCAGCAGAGATCATTGGCAGGGGGGCGGCTACACCTTC
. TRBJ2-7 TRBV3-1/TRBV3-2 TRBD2 CASSGRANYEQYF TGTGCCAGCAGCGGGAGGGCCAACTACGAGCAGTACTTC
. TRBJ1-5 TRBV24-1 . CATSDWGGQPQHF TGTGCCACCAGTGATTGGGGAGGTCAGCCCCAGCATTTT
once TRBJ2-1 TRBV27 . CASSSLGKFQGYNEQFF TGTGCCAGCAGTTCCCTAGGAAAGTTCCAGGGATACAATGAGCAGTTCTTC
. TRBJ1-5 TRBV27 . CASSLMVGEGSNQPQHF TGTGCCAGCAGTTTAATGGTAGGCGAGGGTAGCAATCAGCCCCAGCATTTT
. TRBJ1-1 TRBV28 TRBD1 CASRTGSMNTEAFF TGTGCCAGCAGGACAGGGAGCATGAACACTGAAGCTTTCTTT
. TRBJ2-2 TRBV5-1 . CASSLAVTNTGELFF TGCGCCAGCAGCTTGGCGGTTACGAACACCGGGGAGCTGTTTTTT
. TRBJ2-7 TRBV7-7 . CASSLATGNSYEQYF TGTGCCAGCAGCTTGGCAACAGGGAACTCCTACGAGCAGTACTTC
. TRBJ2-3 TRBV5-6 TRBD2 CASSLAGGRTDTQYF TGTGCCAGCAGCTTGGCGGGGGGGCGCACAGATACGCAGTATTTT
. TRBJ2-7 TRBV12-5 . CASGLQGFYEQYF TGTGCTAGTGGTTTACAGGGCTTCTACGAGCAGTACTTC
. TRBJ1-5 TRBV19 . CATGLGHQHF TGTGCCACAGGATTGGGGCACCAGCATTTT
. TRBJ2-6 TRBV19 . CASKRAGDIPGANVLTF TGTGCCAGTAAAAGGGCAGGGGATATACCTGGGGCCAACGTCCTGACTTTC
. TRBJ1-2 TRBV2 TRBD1 CASSRHRGPTNGYTF TGTGCCAGCAGCCGCCACAGGGGGCCGACTAATGGCTACACCTTC
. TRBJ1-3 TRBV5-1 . CASSLSTDRLTGNTIYF TGCGCCAGCAGCTTGTCCACGGACAGACTCACTGGAAACACCATATATTTT
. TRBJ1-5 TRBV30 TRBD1 CAWAQGNGQPQHF TGTGCTTGGGCACAGGGGAATGGTCAGCCCCAGCATTTT
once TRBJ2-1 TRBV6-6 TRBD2 CASSPTSGGLRRAYNEQFF TGTGCCAGCAGTCCCACTAGCGGGGGGCTGCGGAGGGCCTACAATGAGCAGTTCTTC
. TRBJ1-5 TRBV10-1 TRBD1 CASGDRPLSQPQHF TGCGCCAGCGGGGACAGACCTCTTTCCCAGCCCCAGCATTTT
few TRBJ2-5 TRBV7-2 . CASSLGHAGETQYF TGTGCCAGCAGCTTAGGGCATGCCGGGGAGACCCAGTACTTC
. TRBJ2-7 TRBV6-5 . CASSYASDTYEQYF TGTGCCAGCAGTTATGCTAGTGATACCTACGAGCAGTACTTC
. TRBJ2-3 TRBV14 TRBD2 CASSQSGVPDTQYF TGTGCCAGCAGCCAAAGCGGGGTACCAGATACGCAGTATTTT
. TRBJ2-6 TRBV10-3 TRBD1 CAISGTGPTGANVLTF TGTGCCATCAGCGGGACAGGCCCGACTGGGGCCAACGTCCTGACTTTC
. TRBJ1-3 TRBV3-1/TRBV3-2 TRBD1 CASSHQGGDTIYF TGTGCCAGCAGCCATCAGGGGGGAGACACCATATATTTT
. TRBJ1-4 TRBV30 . CAWRPGGGAYEKLFF TGTGCCTGGAGGCCCGGTGGGGGGGCCTATGAAAAACTGTTTTTT
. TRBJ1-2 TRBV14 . CASSQGAPEIYGYTF TGTGCCAGCAGCCAAGGGGCCCCTGAGATATATGGCTACACCTTC
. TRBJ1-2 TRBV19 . CASRWGGWSGYTF TGTGCCAGTAGATGGGGGGGCTGGAGTGGCTACACCTTC
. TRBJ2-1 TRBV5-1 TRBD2 CASSTGLAGNNEQFF TGCGCCAGCAGCACCGGACTAGCGGGGAATAATGAGCAGTTCTTC
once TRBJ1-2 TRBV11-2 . CASSPGAGISYTF TGTGCCAGCAGCCCTGGGGCGGGAATCAGCTACACCTTC